Listed below are T cell receptor beta chains from one sample, sequenced in a study of blood T cell repertoires in COVID-19. Sequencing was performed with immunoSEQ multiplex PCR; in TCRdb, only in-frame clones are kept and a portion is missing. The sample records tens of thousands of clones, roughly 88% being singletons. Sequencing input: peripheral blood. The receptor set was obtained from a woman aged 55-70 years with COVID-19, enrolled during active disease. Each CDR3 is given with its conserved first and last residue.

j_call | v_call | cdr3_aa
TRBJ2-3 | TRBV19 | CASNPDRATDTQYF
TRBJ2-7 | TRBV4-1 | CASSQAPGVRDEQYF
TRBJ2-1 | TRBV20-1 | CSASTLISGGYNEQFF
TRBJ2-5 | TRBV2 | CASRQTGGERSTQYF
TRBJ2-5 | TRBV10-2 | CASSAEARETQYF
TRBJ1-1 | TRBV19 | CASSILRAGSLVPPRGRTAEAFF
TRBJ1-5 | TRBV5-4 | CASSLDPYSNQPQHF
TRBJ1-2 | TRBV6-1 | CASSEARTGRAYGYTF
TRBJ1-3 | TRBV3-1/TRBV3-2 | CASSPWDSGNTIYF
TRBJ1-1 | TRBV10-1 | CASSVGALGTEAFF
TRBJ1-1 | TRBV6-5 | CASTKGEGSGTEAFF